A selection of T cell receptor beta chains follows, all from one sample in a study of OX40 agonist ivuxolimab in advanced cancers. Here immunoSEQ multiplex PCR was the method, and the copy in TCRdb shows in-frame clones only, minus some. This sample carries about 31,000 clones, more than 75% of them seen once, and the ten largest clones take about 32%. Here the sequenced sample was CD4+ or CD8+ T cells sorted from blood, taken in a trial of the OX40 agonist ivuxolimab. The receptors here all came from an adult with an advanced solid tumor such as melanoma, head and neck, liver or kidney cancer. CDR3s include the opening cysteine and the closing phenylalanine or tryptophan. The order of the fields is CDR3 length, V gene, D gene, J gene, clone size, CDR3 protein, CDR3 DNA. A D gene is named only where the DNA matches it firmly. Some rows mark clone size as missing; the rest say once, few, many or name a class of expanded clone.

CDR3 length: 12
V gene: TRBV5-1
D gene: TRBD1
J gene: TRBJ1-2
clone size: .
CDR3 protein: CASSWDSYGYTF
CDR3 DNA: TGCGCCAGCAGCTGGGACAGCTATGGCTACACCTTC

CDR3 length: 11
V gene: TRBV29-1
D gene: TRBD1
J gene: TRBJ2-7
clone size: .
CDR3 protein: CSAGTDYEQYF
CDR3 DNA: TGCAGCGCCGGGACAGACTACGAGCAGTACTTC

CDR3 length: 16
V gene: TRBV7-3
D gene: TRBD2
J gene: TRBJ2-2
clone size: .
CDR3 protein: CASSPRGLAGGGELFF
CDR3 DNA: TGTGCCAGCAGCCCCCGAGGACTAGCGGGAGGCGGGGAGCTGTTTTTT

CDR3 length: 14
V gene: TRBV9
D gene: TRBD1
J gene: TRBJ1-1
clone size: .
CDR3 protein: CASSVAGGFAEAFF
CDR3 DNA: TGTGCCAGCAGCGTCGCAGGGGGTTTCGCTGAAGCTTTCTTT

CDR3 length: 16
V gene: TRBV6-5
D gene: .
J gene: TRBJ2-6
clone size: .
CDR3 protein: CASSYSQFGGANVLTF
CDR3 DNA: TGTGCCAGCAGTTACTCCCAATTTGGTGGGGCCAACGTCCTGACTTTC

CDR3 length: 16
V gene: TRBV6-5
D gene: TRBD2
J gene: TRBJ2-3
clone size: .
CDR3 protein: CASSYGSGAYTGTQYF
CDR3 DNA: TGTGCCAGCAGTTACGGAAGCGGGGCCTACACTGGTACGCAGTATTTT

CDR3 length: 14
V gene: TRBV7-9
D gene: .
J gene: TRBJ1-4
clone size: .
CDR3 protein: CASSPGPRGEKLFF
CDR3 DNA: TGTGCCAGCAGCCCGGGACCGAGGGGGGAAAAACTGTTTTTT

CDR3 length: 15
V gene: TRBV9
D gene: .
J gene: TRBJ2-7
clone size: .
CDR3 protein: CASSGSGERTYEQYF
CDR3 DNA: TGTGCCAGCAGCGGTTCAGGGGAGAGAACCTACGAGCAGTACTTC

CDR3 length: 17
V gene: TRBV15
D gene: .
J gene: TRBJ1-3
clone size: .
CDR3 protein: CATSRDSFSYSGNTIYF
CDR3 DNA: TGTGCCACCAGCAGAGACTCCTTCAGTTACTCTGGAAACACCATATATTTT

CDR3 length: 17
V gene: TRBV5-1
D gene: TRBD2
J gene: TRBJ2-5
clone size: .
CDR3 protein: CASSPPGAGGPQETQYF
CDR3 DNA: TGCGCCAGCAGCCCGCCCGGTGCGGGGGGCCCCCAAGAGACCCAGTACTTC

CDR3 length: 13
V gene: TRBV4-2
D gene: .
J gene: TRBJ2-1
clone size: .
CDR3 protein: CASSPSGGNEQFF
CDR3 DNA: TGTGCCAGCAGCCCGTCAGGGGGGAATGAGCAGTTCTTC

CDR3 length: 13
V gene: TRBV29-1
D gene: .
J gene: TRBJ2-3
clone size: .
CDR3 protein: CSAPGGSTDTQYF
CDR3 DNA: TGCAGCGCCCCCGGGGGTAGCACAGATACGCAGTATTTT

CDR3 length: 13
V gene: TRBV21-1
D gene: .
J gene: TRBJ2-7
clone size: .
CDR3 protein: CASSAREPGEQYF
CDR3 DNA: TGTGCCAGCAGCGCCCGGGAGCCAGGCGAGCAGTACTTC

CDR3 length: 15
V gene: TRBV28
D gene: TRBD1
J gene: TRBJ2-1
clone size: .
CDR3 protein: CASSLNRGEYNEQFF
CDR3 DNA: TGTGCCAGCAGTTTAAACAGGGGAGAGTACAATGAGCAGTTCTTC

CDR3 length: 12
V gene: TRBV30
D gene: .
J gene: TRBJ2-1
clone size: .
CDR3 protein: CAWKGETGEQFF
CDR3 DNA: TGTGCCTGGAAGGGGGAAACGGGTGAGCAGTTCTTC

CDR3 length: 17
V gene: TRBV19
D gene: TRBD2
J gene: TRBJ2-1
clone size: .
CDR3 protein: CASSMLRLAGTGNEQFF
CDR3 DNA: TGTGCCAGTAGTATGCTCCGACTAGCGGGAACGGGGAATGAGCAGTTCTTC

CDR3 length: 18
V gene: TRBV19
D gene: TRBD1
J gene: TRBJ2-1
clone size: .
CDR3 protein: CASTALFGTGTAYNEQFF
CDR3 DNA: TGTGCCAGTACAGCATTATTTGGAACCGGGACAGCCTACAATGAGCAGTTCTTC

CDR3 length: 11
V gene: TRBV11-2
D gene: .
J gene: TRBJ1-1
clone size: .
CDR3 protein: CASSLAAEAFF
CDR3 DNA: TGTGCCAGCAGCTTAGCTGCTGAAGCTTTCTTT

CDR3 length: 14
V gene: TRBV6-6
D gene: TRBD1
J gene: TRBJ1-2
clone size: .
CDR3 protein: CASRTQGTVYGYTF
CDR3 DNA: TGTGCCAGCAGGACACAGGGGACGGTATACGGCTACACCTTC

CDR3 length: 14
V gene: TRBV27
D gene: .
J gene: TRBJ1-1
clone size: .
CDR3 protein: CASSAWTSDTEAFF
CDR3 DNA: TGTGCCAGCAGTGCGTGGACAAGCGACACTGAAGCTTTCTTT

CDR3 length: 15
V gene: TRBV7-3
D gene: TRBD1
J gene: TRBJ2-3
clone size: once
CDR3 protein: CASSPGTGVSDTQYF
CDR3 DNA: TGTGCCAGCAGCCCCGGGACAGGAGTCTCAGATACGCAGTATTTT

CDR3 length: 17
V gene: TRBV6-1
D gene: .
J gene: TRBJ1-5
clone size: .
CDR3 protein: CASSELAPPYSNQPQHF
CDR3 DNA: TGTGCCAGCAGTGAATTAGCACCTCCTTATAGCAATCAGCCCCAGCATTTT

CDR3 length: 14
V gene: TRBV27
D gene: TRBD1
J gene: TRBJ1-5
clone size: .
CDR3 protein: CASRQTGGLQPQHF
CDR3 DNA: TGTGCCAGCAGACAGACAGGGGGCCTTCAGCCCCAGCATTTT

CDR3 length: 14
V gene: TRBV11-3
D gene: TRBD1
J gene: TRBJ2-3
clone size: .
CDR3 protein: CASSLGSGGDTQYF
CDR3 DNA: TGTGCCAGCAGCTTAGGATCAGGGGGAGATACGCAGTATTTT

CDR3 length: 14
V gene: TRBV25-1
D gene: TRBD1
J gene: TRBJ1-4
clone size: .
CDR3 protein: CASSQGAPNEKLFF
CDR3 DNA: TGTGCCAGCAGCCAGGGGGCGCCTAATGAAAAACTGTTTTTT

CDR3 length: 16
V gene: TRBV6-6
D gene: .
J gene: TRBJ2-5
clone size: .
CDR3 protein: CASRPVWAGRGETQYF
CDR3 DNA: TGTGCCAGCAGACCTGTTTGGGCAGGGAGAGGCGAGACCCAGTACTTC

CDR3 length: 13
V gene: TRBV11-2
D gene: .
J gene: TRBJ2-7
clone size: once
CDR3 protein: CASSSGLDYEQYF
CDR3 DNA: TGTGCCAGCAGCTCCGGACTTGACTACGAGCAGTACTTC

CDR3 length: 14
V gene: TRBV27
D gene: .
J gene: TRBJ2-7
clone size: .
CDR3 protein: CASSLFARVGEQYF
CDR3 DNA: TGTGCCAGCAGTTTATTTGCTAGGGTCGGCGAGCAGTACTTC

CDR3 length: 16
V gene: TRBV19
D gene: .
J gene: TRBJ1-1
clone size: once
CDR3 protein: CASSIAAGGVKTEAFF
CDR3 DNA: TGTGCCAGTAGTATAGCCGCGGGAGGGGTCAAAACTGAAGCTTTCTTT

CDR3 length: 13
V gene: TRBV7-9
D gene: .
J gene: TRBJ1-2
clone size: few
CDR3 protein: CASSSARVEGYTF
CDR3 DNA: TGTGCCAGCAGCTCAGCACGGGTCGAAGGCTACACCTTC

CDR3 length: 17
V gene: TRBV19
D gene: TRBD2
J gene: TRBJ2-1
clone size: few
CDR3 protein: CASSIDQGLALYNEQFF
CDR3 DNA: TGTGCCAGTAGTATAGATCAGGGACTAGCGCTTTACAATGAGCAGTTCTTC

CDR3 length: 18
V gene: TRBV7-9
D gene: TRBD2
J gene: TRBJ2-5
clone size: .
CDR3 protein: CASSSMTSGGPNMRTQYF
CDR3 DNA: TGTGCCAGCAGCTCAATGACTAGCGGGGGGCCCAACATGCGGACCCAGTACTTC

CDR3 length: 13
V gene: TRBV7-8
D gene: .
J gene: TRBJ1-3
clone size: .
CDR3 protein: CASSGNSGNTIYF
CDR3 DNA: TGTGCCAGCAGCGGTAATTCTGGAAACACCATATATTTT

CDR3 length: 13
V gene: TRBV6-5
D gene: TRBD1
J gene: TRBJ1-1
clone size: .
CDR3 protein: CASMDRGFAEAFF
CDR3 DNA: TGTGCCAGCATGGACAGGGGATTTGCTGAAGCTTTCTTT

CDR3 length: 14
V gene: TRBV6-5
D gene: .
J gene: TRBJ2-7
clone size: .
CDR3 protein: CASSYFDASYEQYF
CDR3 DNA: TGTGCCAGCAGTTACTTTGACGCCTCCTACGAGCAGTACTTC

CDR3 length: 12
V gene: TRBV27
D gene: .
J gene: TRBJ2-7
clone size: .
CDR3 protein: CASREGRYEQYF
CDR3 DNA: TGTGCCAGCAGGGAGGGGCGGTACGAGCAGTACTTC

CDR3 length: 15
V gene: TRBV28
D gene: .
J gene: TRBJ1-1
clone size: medium-sized
CDR3 protein: CASSLGIREFVEAFF
CDR3 DNA: TGTGCCAGCAGTTTAGGTATCAGGGAGTTTGTTGAAGCTTTCTTT

CDR3 length: 16
V gene: TRBV4-1
D gene: TRBD1
J gene: TRBJ1-3
clone size: .
CDR3 protein: CASSPGQGSGVNTIYF
CDR3 DNA: TGCGCCAGCAGCCCTGGACAGGGATCTGGGGTAAACACCATATATTTT

CDR3 length: 15
V gene: TRBV7-9
D gene: TRBD1
J gene: TRBJ2-5
clone size: .
CDR3 protein: CASSSGDRGWVAQYF
CDR3 DNA: TGTGCCAGCAGCTCTGGAGACAGGGGATGGGTGGCCCAGTACTTC

CDR3 length: 15
V gene: TRBV19
D gene: .
J gene: TRBJ1-4
clone size: .
CDR3 protein: CASSDDSPTNEKLFF
CDR3 DNA: TGTGCCAGTAGTGATGACTCACCAACTAATGAAAAACTGTTTTTT